This TCR beta chain was observed in a study of cytomegalovirus exposure and HLA in healthy donors. CDR1 and CDR2 (germline): KGHSH, LQKENI. The V end was cut by 2 bases, the J end by 0 bases, with 5 bases between. The CDR3 has 13 residues. Generated by immunoSEQ multiplex PCR, the TCRdb table keeps only in-frame clones and is missing some. The sample yields 82,000 or so clones, roughly 95% seen once. In its sample, this clone was seen once. Sequencing used PBMCs. The V gene is TRBV18, the J gene TRBJ2-7; D is possibly TRBD1 (5 bases). The clonotype comes from a woman between 18 and 30 years old in good health and CMV-seronegative. The CDR3 coding sequence is TGTGCCAGCTCACCAGGACACTCCTACGAGCAGTACTTC. Its translation is CASSPGHSYEQYF. The complete variable domain, with remaining parts taken from reference TRBV18 and TRBJ2-7, reads NAGVMQNPRHLVRRRGQEARLRCSPMKGHSHVYWYRQLPEEGLKFMVYLQKENIIDESGMPKERFSAEFPKEGPSILRIQQVVRGDSAAYFCASSPGHSYEQYFGPGTRLTVT.